The 8 T cell receptor beta chains given below trace back to one sample, sequenced in a study of metastatic and nonmetastatic thyroid tumors. Thyroid surgery was preceded by no treatment in any patient. Via MiXCR, TCRdb re-called the PCR reads. The sample lists about 69,000 clones; over 12% were seen once. The sample consisted of blood. The receptors originated from a male donor with papillary thyroid cancer or a benign thyroid nodule (not recorded which). Some clones in this sample may be carry-over from other donors' samples.

This clone came up a few times. The V and J genes are TRBV3-1 and TRBJ2-1; D gene uncertain. Germline V CDR1 and CDR2: LGHDT, YNNKEL (reference sequence). The CDR3 is 11 amino acids. V dropped 3 bases and J dropped 8 bases, with 5 bases sitting between them. This chain's CDR3 is CASSQGYEQFF. The CDR3, as DNA: TGTGCCAGCAGCCAGGGATATGAGCAGTTCTTC.

This clone was counted ten times or more. The chain carries TRBV3-1 and TRBJ1-1, with 11 bases aligning to TRBD1. The germline gives CDR1 LGHDT, CDR2 YNNKEL (reference sequence). After removal of 5 bases from V and 5 bases from J, the junction contained 7 bases not matched to a gene. The length of the CDR3 is 15 residues. The CDR3 coding sequence is TGTGCCAGCAGCTTTCGGACAGGGGGCCGGACTGAAGCTTTCTTT. Amino acid sequence: CASSFRTGGRTEAFF.

The chain carries TRBV28 and TRBJ1-2; no definite D call. Germline V gene data show CDR1 as MDHEN and CDR2 as SYDVKM. The CDR3 has 15 residues. V was cut by 6 bases and J by 4 bases, with 18 bases left in between. This CDR3 reads CASRPGQSFLYGYTF. CDR3 nucleotide sequence: TGTGCCAGCAGGCCCGGCCAGTCTTTCCTCTATGGCTACACCTTC.

This clone was counted at least ten times. This sequence joins TRBV9 and TRBJ2-2; no clear D gene. The CDR3 extends over 12 amino acids. Trimming removed 4 bases at V and 2 bases at J, with 3 bases between. Per germline, CDR1 SGDLS and CDR2 YYNGEE. The CDR3 spells CASSRNTGELFF. CDR3 coding DNA: TGTGCCAGCAGCCGAAACACCGGGGAGCTGTTTTTT.

This clone was detected ten times or more. This rearrangement joins TRBV6-1 to TRBJ1-4; no firm D call. The CDR3 is 14 residues long. CDR1 is MNHNS, CDR2 SASEGT, per germline. V lost 6 bases, J lost 0 bases, and 8 bases lay in between. In DNA, the CDR3 is TGTGCCAGCAGCGAATTTGCAACTAATGAAAAACTGTTTTTT. Encoded protein: CASSEFATNEKLFF.

Many counts were recorded for this clone. The rearrangement uses TRBV19 and TRBJ1-5; 10 bases line up with TRBD1. Germline CDR1 LNHDA, CDR2 SQIVND (reference sequence). Germline trimming cut 4 bases from V and 1 base from J; bases unmatched to any gene: 4. CDR3 length: 16 residues. The CDR3 sequence: CASSRGQGISNQPQHF. The CDR3 bases are TGTGCCAGTAGTAGGGGACAGGGGATCAGCAATCAGCCCCAGCATTTT.

This clone was observed many times. V usage is TRBV7-2 and J usage is TRBJ2-3; TRBD1 is a possible D gene (6 bases). The CDR3 loop spans 15 amino acids. Trimming took 1 base from V and 3 from J, leaving 11 bases between them. CDR1 is SGHTA and CDR2 is FQGNSA in the germline V gene. The DNA of the CDR3 is TGTGCCAGCAGCTTAGTTTCGAGGGGGACAGATACGCAGTATTTT. This gives the protein CASSLVSRGTDTQYF. The full variable domain, with the rest looked up from reference TRBV7-2 and TRBJ2-3, is GAGVSQSPSNKVTEKGKDVELRCDPISGHTALYWYRQSLGQGLEFLIYFQGNSAPDKSGLPSDRFSAERTGGSVSTLTIQRTQQEDSAVYLCASSLVSRGTDTQYFGPGTRLTVL.

This clone appeared many times. The gene calls are TRBV4-2 and TRBJ2-7; TRBD2 aligns across 8 bases. V lost 0 bases to trimming and J lost 0 bases; unmatched junction nucleotides: 10. Germline CDR1 and CDR2: LGHNA and YNFKEQ. The CDR3 has 18 residues. CDR3 amino acids: CASSQDPKSGGSSYEQYF. The CDR3 DNA sequence: TGTGCCAGCAGCCAAGATCCGAAGAGCGGGGGTAGCTCCTACGAGCAGTACTTC.